The rows below give T cell receptor beta chains drawn from one sample of a study of glioma-infiltrating T cells after dendritic cell vaccination. Profiling relied on immunoSEQ multiplex PCR, and the TCRdb table lists in-frame clones only, not all of them. The sample comprises 65,000 to 80,000 clones, over 75% of which are singletons, and approximately 2% rests with the top ten. The material sequenced was blood, taken after dendritic cell vaccination. The source is a human donor with glioblastoma. CDR3s include the opening cysteine and the closing phenylalanine or tryptophan. The D gene is left open where the match is weak. Some rows mark clone size as missing; the rest say once, few, many or name a class of expanded clone.

abundance,j_gene,v_gene,d_gene,CDR3aa,CDR3nt
few,TRBJ2-3,TRBV7-8,-,CASSRLRSDTQYF,TGTGCCAGCAGCCGTCTCCGTTCAGATACGCAGTATTTT
once,TRBJ2-7,TRBV5-5,TRBD2,CASSNRPLAGWVYEQYF,TGTGCCAGCAGCAACCGGCCACTAGCGGGATGGGTTTACGAGCAGTACTTC
-,TRBJ1-1,TRBV10-1,-,CASSEFSSSTEAFF,TGCGCCAGCAGTGAATTCTCGTCGAGCACTGAAGCTTTCTTT
-,TRBJ1-4,TRBV5-1,-,CASRTGGGTNEKLFF,TGCGCCAGCCGGACCGGGGGGGGGACTAATGAAAAACTGTTTTTT
-,TRBJ2-3,TRBV6-5,TRBD2,CASSWTSGVTDTQYF,TGTGCCAGCAGTTGGACTAGCGGAGTCACAGATACGCAGTATTTT
-,TRBJ1-3,TRBV5-1,TRBD1,CASSSAGDRGQLGNTIYF,TGCGCCAGCAGCTCCGCAGGGGACAGGGGGCAGCTCGGAAACACCATATATTTT
-,TRBJ1-1,TRBV6-6,-,CASSSRGGRVNTEAFF,TGTGCCAGCAGTTCCCGAGGAGGGAGGGTGAACACTGAAGCTTTCTTT
-,TRBJ2-1,TRBV6-5,TRBD2,CASSPSGDYNEQFF,TGTGCCAGCAGTCCCAGCGGGGATTACAATGAGCAGTTCTTC
-,TRBJ2-7,TRBV5-4,TRBD2,CASSLAGGAGGSYEQYF,TGTGCCAGCAGCTTGGCAGGAGGAGCGGGAGGTTCCTACGAGCAGTACTTC
-,TRBJ1-2,TRBV15,TRBD1,CATSKRGQYYGYTF,TGCGCCACCAGCAAGAGGGGACAGTACTATGGCTACACCTTC
-,TRBJ2-2,TRBV11-3,-,CASSLRQVNTGELFF,TGTGCCAGCAGCTTAAGACAGGTGAACACCGGGGAGCTGTTTTTT
-,TRBJ2-3,TRBV7-8,TRBD1,CASSLVPGQGFSSPDTQYF,TGTGCCAGCAGCTTAGTCCCGGGACAGGGGTTCTCTTCCCCAGATACGCAGTATTTT
-,TRBJ2-5,TRBV6-1,TRBD2,CASSEGLLAGIQETQYF,TGTGCCAGCAGTGAAGGTTTGCTAGCGGGGATACAAGAGACCCAGTACTTC
-,TRBJ1-1,TRBV6-4,-,CASSDSTANTEAFF,TGTGCCAGCAGTGACTCGACAGCGAACACTGAAGCTTTCTTT
-,TRBJ2-1,TRBV4-1,TRBD2,CASSLASSGVDNEQFF,TGCGCCAGCAGCCTCGCCTCTAGCGGGGTTGACAATGAGCAGTTCTTC
-,TRBJ1-2,TRBV7-2,-,CASSPTPGVGYTF,TGTGCCAGCAGCCCGACCCCGGGGGTCGGCTACACCTTC
-,TRBJ2-1,TRBV6-5,-,CASRRGTPSLSEQFF,TGTGCCAGCAGAAGGGGGACCCCGTCGCTGAGTGAGCAGTTCTTC
-,TRBJ1-1,TRBV28,-,CASSFYYTEAFF,TGTGCCAGCAGTTTCTACTACACTGAAGCTTTCTTT
-,TRBJ1-4,TRBV5-1,TRBD1,CASSLGQGLTNEKLFF,TGCGCCAGCAGCTTGGGACAGGGGTTGACTAATGAAAAACTGTTTTTT
-,TRBJ1-2,TRBV7-8,-,CASSFGQGYGYTF,TGTGCCAGCAGCTTTGGGCAGGGCTATGGCTACACCTTC
few,TRBJ1-1,TRBV28,-,CASSPPQTGSTEAFF,TGTGCCAGCAGTCCCCCCCAGACAGGTAGCACTGAAGCTTTCTTT
-,TRBJ1-5,TRBV6-5,-,CASNQDRRSNQPQHF,TGTGCCAGCAACCAGGACAGAAGGAGCAATCAGCCCCAGCATTTT
once,TRBJ2-7,TRBV6-1,TRBD2,CASSRTSGNYEQYF,TGTGCCAGCAGCCGAACTAGCGGGAACTACGAGCAGTACTTC
-,TRBJ2-6,TRBV9,-,CASSALSPGANVLTF,TGTGCCAGCAGCGCGTTATCCCCCGGGGCCAACGTCCTGACTTTC
-,TRBJ2-3,TRBV5-6,TRBD2,CASSLSGRFTDTQYF,TGTGCCAGCAGTCTGAGCGGGAGATTCACAGATACGCAGTATTTT
-,TRBJ1-2,TRBV11-2,-,CASSPVGGNYGYTF,TGTGCCAGCAGCCCCGTGGGGGGGAACTATGGCTACACCTTC
-,TRBJ1-2,TRBV28,TRBD1,CASSSVGQGSGYTF,TGTGCCAGCAGTTCCGTCGGACAGGGAAGTGGCTACACCTTC
-,TRBJ1-5,TRBV4-2,TRBD1,CASSQDLGGGQPQHF,TGTGCCAGCAGCCAAGATCTAGGGGGCGGTCAGCCCCAGCATTTT
-,TRBJ1-2,TRBV6-6,TRBD1,CASSSRGDRGGSGYTF,TGTGCCAGCAGTTCCCGGGGTGACAGGGGCGGGAGTGGCTACACCTTC
-,TRBJ2-3,TRBV19,-,CASNHGSRSSTDTQYF,TGTGCCAGTAACCATGGGTCGCGGAGTAGCACAGATACGCAGTATTTT
once,TRBJ2-1,TRBV27,TRBD2,CASRATSGDEQFF,TGTGCCAGCAGGGCGACTAGCGGGGATGAGCAGTTCTTC
-,TRBJ1-5,TRBV6-1,TRBD1,CASSEATGSQPQHF,TGTGCCAGCAGTGAGGCGACAGGGAGTCAGCCCCAGCATTTT
-,TRBJ1-5,TRBV19,TRBD1,CASSTGGYGNQPQHF,TGTGCCAGTAGTACAGGGGGCTATGGCAATCAGCCCCAGCATTTT
-,TRBJ2-7,TRBV6-1,TRBD2,CASSELAGGSYEQYF,TGTGCCAGCAGTGAACTAGCGGGGGGCTCCTACGAGCAGTACTTC
-,TRBJ2-7,TRBV10-3,-,CAISEVRVYEQYF,TGTGCCATCAGTGAGGTCCGGGTTTACGAGCAGTACTTC
-,TRBJ2-7,TRBV10-3,-,CAIRTVLYEQYF,TGTGCCATCCGGACAGTACTCTACGAGCAGTACTTC
-,TRBJ2-1,TRBV5-1,TRBD1,CASSLTGAYNEQFF,TGCGCCAGCAGCTTGACAGGGGCTTACAATGAGCAGTTCTTC
-,TRBJ1-1,TRBV5-1,-,CASSLARVGNTEAFF,TGCGCCAGCAGCTTGGCCAGGGTCGGGAACACTGAAGCTTTCTTT
-,TRBJ2-5,TRBV19,TRBD1,CASTGDSQSGTQYF,TGTGCCAGTACCGGGGACAGTCAATCGGGGACCCAGTACTTC
once,TRBJ2-6,TRBV2,-,CASRDLGAGANVLTF,TGTGCCAGCAGGGACCTAGGGGCTGGGGCCAACGTCCTGACTTTC
-,TRBJ2-1,TRBV5-1,-,CASSLVGVSYNEQFF,TGCGCCAGCAGCTTGGTCGGAGTTTCCTACAATGAGCAGTTCTTC
-,TRBJ2-3,TRBV5-8,-,CASSTTRRADTQYF,TGTGCCAGCAGCACGACAAGGAGGGCAGATACGCAGTATTTT
-,TRBJ1-5,TRBV12-2,-,CASRLRHRGMGPYSNQPQHF,TGTGCAAGTCGCTTACGGCACAGGGGGATGGGCCCCTATAGCAATCAGCCCCAGCATTTT
-,TRBJ2-7,TRBV7-9,TRBD2,CASSRSTWTSGSSYEQYF,TGTGCCAGCAGCCGATCGACTTGGACTAGCGGGAGTTCCTACGAGCAGTACTTC
-,TRBJ1-1,TRBV7-2,TRBD1,CASSRGTGTEAFF,TGTGCCAGCAGCCGAGGGACAGGCACTGAAGCTTTCTTT
-,TRBJ2-3,TRBV5-1,-,CASSPEGWWDTDTQYF,TGCGCCAGCAGCCCGGAGGGTTGGTGGGACACAGATACGCAGTATTTT